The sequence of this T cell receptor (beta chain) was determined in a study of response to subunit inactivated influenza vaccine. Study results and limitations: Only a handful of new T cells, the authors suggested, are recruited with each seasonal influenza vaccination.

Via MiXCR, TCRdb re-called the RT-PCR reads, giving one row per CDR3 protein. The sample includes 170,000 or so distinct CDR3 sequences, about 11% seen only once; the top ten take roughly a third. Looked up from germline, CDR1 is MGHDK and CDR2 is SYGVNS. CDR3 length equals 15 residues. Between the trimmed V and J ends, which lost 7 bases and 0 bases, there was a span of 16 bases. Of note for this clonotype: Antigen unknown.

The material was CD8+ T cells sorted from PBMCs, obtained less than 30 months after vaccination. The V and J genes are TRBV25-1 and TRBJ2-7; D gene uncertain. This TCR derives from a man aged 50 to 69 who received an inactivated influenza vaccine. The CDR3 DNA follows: TGTGCCAGCATGGAATTGGTGGGAAGCTCCTACGAGCAGTACTTC. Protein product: CASMELVGSSYEQYF.